This TCR beta chain was retrieved from a study of T cells in women clearing cervical HPV infection. Turning to this clone: The read ends 3 residues early relative to the CDR3; the germline J gene fills the gap.

Prevalent HPV16 infections were excluded; only incident single HPV16 infections included. The CDR3 extends over 14 amino acids. Per germline, CDR1 LNHDA and CDR2 SQIVND (reference sequence). Libraries were prepared by immunoSEQ multiplex PCR; TCRdb keeps only in-frame clonotypes and omits some of them. This listing includes fewer than 30,000 clones. The sequenced material came from blood buffy coat. The TCR was taken from a woman between 18 and 70 years old with a cervical HPV16 infection that either progressed to CIN3+ or cleared (not recorded which). V and J are TRBV19 and TRBJ1-2, with D hard to call. The CDR3 here is CASKGLAAADTYTF. The CDR3 bases that were read are TGTGCCAGTAAAGGACTAGCAGCTGCAGATACC. Based on the CDR3 plus reference TRBV19 and TRBJ1-2, the full variable domain is DGGITQSPKYLFRKEGQNVTLSCEQNLNHDAMYWYRQDPGQGLRLIYYSQIVNDFQKGDIAEGYSVSREKKESFPLTVTSAQKNPTAFYLCASKGLAAADTYTFGSGTRLTVV.